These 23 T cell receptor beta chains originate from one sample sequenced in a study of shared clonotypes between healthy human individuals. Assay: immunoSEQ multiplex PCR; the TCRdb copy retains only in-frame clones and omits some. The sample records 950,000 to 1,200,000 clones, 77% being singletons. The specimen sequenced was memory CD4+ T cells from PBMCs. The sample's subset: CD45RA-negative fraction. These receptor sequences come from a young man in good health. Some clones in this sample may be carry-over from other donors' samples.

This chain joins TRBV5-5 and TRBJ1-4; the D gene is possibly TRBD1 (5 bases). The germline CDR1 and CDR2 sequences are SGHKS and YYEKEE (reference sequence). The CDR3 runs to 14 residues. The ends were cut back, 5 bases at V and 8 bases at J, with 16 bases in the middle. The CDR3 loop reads CASRLRDGAEKLFF. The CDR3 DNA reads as TGTGCCAGCAGACTGAGGGACGGAGCGGAAAAACTGTTTTTT. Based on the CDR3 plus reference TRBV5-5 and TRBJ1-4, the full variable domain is DAGVTQSPTHLIKTRGQQVTLRCSPISGHKSVSWYQQVLGQGPQFIFQYYEKEERGRGNFPDRFSARQFPNYSSELNVNALLLGDSALYLCASRLRDGAEKLFFGSGTQLSVL.

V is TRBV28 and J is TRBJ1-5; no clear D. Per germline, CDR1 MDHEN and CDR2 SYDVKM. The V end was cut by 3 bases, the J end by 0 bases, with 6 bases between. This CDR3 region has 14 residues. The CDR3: CASSLLDSNQPQHF. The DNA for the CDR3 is TGTGCCAGCAGTTTGCTGGATAGCAATCAGCCCCAGCATTTT.

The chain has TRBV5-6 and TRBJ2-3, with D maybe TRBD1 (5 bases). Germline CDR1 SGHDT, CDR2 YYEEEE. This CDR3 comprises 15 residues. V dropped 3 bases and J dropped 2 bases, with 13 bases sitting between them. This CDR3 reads CASSYPVGPTDTQYF. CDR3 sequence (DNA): TGTGCCAGCAGCTACCCGGTGGGGCCCACAGATACGCAGTATTTT.

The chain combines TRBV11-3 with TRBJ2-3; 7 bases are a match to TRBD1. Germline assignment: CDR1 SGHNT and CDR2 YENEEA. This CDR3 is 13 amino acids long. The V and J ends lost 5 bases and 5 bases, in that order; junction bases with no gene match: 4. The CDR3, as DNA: TGTGCCAGCAGCAAAGGGGGCGGAGATACGCAGTATTTT. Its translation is CASSKGGGDTQYF. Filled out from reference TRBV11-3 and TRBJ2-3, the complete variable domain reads EAGVVQSPRYKIIEKKQPVAFWCNPISGHNTLYWYLQNLGQGPELLIRYENEEAVDDSQLPKDRFSAERLKGVDSTLKIQPAELGDSAVYLCASSKGGGDTQYFGPGTRLTVL.

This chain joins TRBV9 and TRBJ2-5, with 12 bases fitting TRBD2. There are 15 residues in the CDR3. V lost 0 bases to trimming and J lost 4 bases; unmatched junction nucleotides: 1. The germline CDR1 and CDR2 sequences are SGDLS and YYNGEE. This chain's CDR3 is CASSVGGLAGETQYF. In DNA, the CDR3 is TGTGCCAGCAGCGTAGGGGGACTAGCGGGAGAGACCCAGTACTTC.

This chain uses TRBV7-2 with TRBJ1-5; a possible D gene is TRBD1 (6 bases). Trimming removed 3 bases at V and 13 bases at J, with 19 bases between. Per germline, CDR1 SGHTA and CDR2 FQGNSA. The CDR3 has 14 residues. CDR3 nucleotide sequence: TGTGCCAGCAGCTTTAGAGACAGGATGGCCGTGCAGCATTTT. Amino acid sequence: CASSFRDRMAVQHF. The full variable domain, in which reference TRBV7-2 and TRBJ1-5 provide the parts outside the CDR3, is GAGVSQSPSNKVTEKGKDVELRCDPISGHTALYWYRQSLGQGLEFLIYFQGNSAPDKSGLPSDRFSAERTGGSVSTLTIQRTQQEDSAVYLCASSFRDRMAVQHFGDGTRLSIL.

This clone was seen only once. The CDR3 spells CASSVVFGAGANVLTF. The DNA of the CDR3 is TGTGCCAGCAGTGTCGTATTTGGGGCTGGGGCCAACGTCCTGACTTTC. The chain has TRBV6-1 and TRBJ2-6; D is undetermined. V lost 4 bases and J lost 2, with 12 bases in between. The germline gives CDR1 MNHNS, CDR2 SASEGT. The CDR3 runs 16 residues.

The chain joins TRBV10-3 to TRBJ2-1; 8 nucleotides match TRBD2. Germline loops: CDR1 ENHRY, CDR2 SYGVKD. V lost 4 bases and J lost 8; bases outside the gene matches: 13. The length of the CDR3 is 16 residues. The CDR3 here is CAISANPAGVDYEQFF. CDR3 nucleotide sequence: TGTGCCATCAGTGCCAACCCAGCGGGGGTAGATTATGAGCAGTTCTTC.

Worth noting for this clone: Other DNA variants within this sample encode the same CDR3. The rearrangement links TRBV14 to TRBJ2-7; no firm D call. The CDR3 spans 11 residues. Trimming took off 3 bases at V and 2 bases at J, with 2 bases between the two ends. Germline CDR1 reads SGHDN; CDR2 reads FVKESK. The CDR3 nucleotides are TGTGCCAGCAGCCATGCCTACGAGCAGTACTTC. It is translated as CASSHAYEQYF.

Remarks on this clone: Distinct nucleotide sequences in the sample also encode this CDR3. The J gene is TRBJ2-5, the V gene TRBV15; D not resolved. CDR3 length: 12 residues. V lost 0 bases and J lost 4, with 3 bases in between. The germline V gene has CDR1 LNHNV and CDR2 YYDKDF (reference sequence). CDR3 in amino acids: CATSRDVETQYF. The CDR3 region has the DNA TGTGCCACCAGCAGAGATGTAGAGACCCAGTACTTC.

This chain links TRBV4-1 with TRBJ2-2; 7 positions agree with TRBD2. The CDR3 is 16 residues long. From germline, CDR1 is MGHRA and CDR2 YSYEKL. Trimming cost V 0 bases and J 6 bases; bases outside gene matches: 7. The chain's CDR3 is CASSQDRAGRAGELFF. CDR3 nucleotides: TGCGCCAGCAGCCAAGATCGGGCAGGGAGGGCCGGGGAGCTGTTTTTT.

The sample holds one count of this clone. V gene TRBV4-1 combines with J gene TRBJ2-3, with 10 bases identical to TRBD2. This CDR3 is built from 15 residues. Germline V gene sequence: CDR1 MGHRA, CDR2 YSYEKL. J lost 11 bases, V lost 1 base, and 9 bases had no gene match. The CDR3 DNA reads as TGCGCCAGCAGCCAAGGAGCGGGAGGGCCTTATGGGCAGTATTTT. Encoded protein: CASSQGAGGPYGQYF.

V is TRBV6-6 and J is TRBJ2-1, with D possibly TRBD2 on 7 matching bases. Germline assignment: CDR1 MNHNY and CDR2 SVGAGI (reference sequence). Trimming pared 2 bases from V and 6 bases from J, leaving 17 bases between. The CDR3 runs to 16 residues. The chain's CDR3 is CASSYHLGGRGNEQFF. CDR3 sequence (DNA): TGTGCCAGCAGTTACCACTTAGGGGGGAGGGGCAATGAGCAGTTCTTC.

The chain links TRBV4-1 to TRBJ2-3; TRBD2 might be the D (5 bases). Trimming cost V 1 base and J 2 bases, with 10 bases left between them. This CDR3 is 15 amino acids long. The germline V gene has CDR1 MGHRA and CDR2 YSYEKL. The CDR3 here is CASSQVERLTDTQYF. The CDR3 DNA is TGCGCCAGCAGCCAAGTGGAGCGGCTCACAGATACGCAGTATTTT.

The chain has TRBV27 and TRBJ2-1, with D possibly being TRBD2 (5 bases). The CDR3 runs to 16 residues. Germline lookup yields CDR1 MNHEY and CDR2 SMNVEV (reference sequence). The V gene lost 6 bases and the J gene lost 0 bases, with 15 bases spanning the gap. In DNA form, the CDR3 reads TGTGCCAGCAGGCCGGGCGGGCCGTACTCCTACAATGAGCAGTTCTTC. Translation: CASRPGGPYSYNEQFF.

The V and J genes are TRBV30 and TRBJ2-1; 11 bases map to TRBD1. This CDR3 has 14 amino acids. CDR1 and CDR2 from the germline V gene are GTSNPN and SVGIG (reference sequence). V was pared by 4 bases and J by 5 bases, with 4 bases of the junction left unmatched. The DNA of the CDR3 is TGTGCCTGGATAGGACAGGGGGCGGACAATGAGCAGTTCTTC. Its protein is CAWIGQGADNEQFF. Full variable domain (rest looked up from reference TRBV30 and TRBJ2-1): SQTIHQWPATLVQPVGSPLSLECTVEGTSNPNLYWYRQAAGRGLQLLFYSVGIGQISSEVPQNLSASRPQDRQFILSSKKLLLSDSGFYLCAWIGQGADNEQFFGPGTRLTVL.

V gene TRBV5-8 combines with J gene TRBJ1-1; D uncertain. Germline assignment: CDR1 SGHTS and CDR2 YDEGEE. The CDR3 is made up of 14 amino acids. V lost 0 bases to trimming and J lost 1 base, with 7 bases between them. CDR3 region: CASSLAAANTEAFF. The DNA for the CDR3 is TGTGCCAGCAGCTTGGCGGCCGCGAACACTGAAGCTTTCTTT.

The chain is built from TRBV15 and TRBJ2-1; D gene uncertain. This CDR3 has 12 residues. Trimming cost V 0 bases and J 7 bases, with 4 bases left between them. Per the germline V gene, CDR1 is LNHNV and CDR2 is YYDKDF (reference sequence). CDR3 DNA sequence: TGTGCCACCAGCAGAGACAAGAATGAGCAGTTCTTC. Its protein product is CATSRDKNEQFF.

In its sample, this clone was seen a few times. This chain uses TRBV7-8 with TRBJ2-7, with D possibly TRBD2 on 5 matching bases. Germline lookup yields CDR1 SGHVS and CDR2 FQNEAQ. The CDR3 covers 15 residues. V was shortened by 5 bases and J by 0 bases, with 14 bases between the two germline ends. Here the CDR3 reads CASSPAGELSYEQYF. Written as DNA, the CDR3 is TGTGCCAGCAGCCCCGCCGGGGAACTCTCCTACGAGCAGTACTTC.

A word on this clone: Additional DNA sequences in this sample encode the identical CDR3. CDR3 coding DNA: TGCGCCAGCAGTTTAGCGGGCAGCTCCTACAATGAGCAGTTCTTC. Its translation: CASSLAGSSYNEQFF. V is TRBV5-1 and J is TRBJ2-1; 7 nucleotides agree with TRBD2. The CDR3 length is 15 residues. CDR1 and CDR2 (germline): SGHRS, YFSETQ. V lost 5 bases and J lost 0; bases outside the gene matches: 5.

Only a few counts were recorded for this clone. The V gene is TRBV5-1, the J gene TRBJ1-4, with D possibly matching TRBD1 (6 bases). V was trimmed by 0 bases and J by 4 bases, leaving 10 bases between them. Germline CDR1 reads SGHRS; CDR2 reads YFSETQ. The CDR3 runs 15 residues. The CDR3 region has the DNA TGCGCCAGCAGCTTGGGGCGGGGACATAATGAAAAACTGTTTTTT. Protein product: CASSLGRGHNEKLFF.

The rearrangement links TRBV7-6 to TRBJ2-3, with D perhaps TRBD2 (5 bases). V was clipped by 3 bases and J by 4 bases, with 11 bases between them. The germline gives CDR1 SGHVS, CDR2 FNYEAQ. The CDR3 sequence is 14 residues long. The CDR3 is CASSFLASPDTQYF. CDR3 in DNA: TGTGCCAGCAGCTTTCTGGCTAGCCCAGATACGCAGTATTTT.

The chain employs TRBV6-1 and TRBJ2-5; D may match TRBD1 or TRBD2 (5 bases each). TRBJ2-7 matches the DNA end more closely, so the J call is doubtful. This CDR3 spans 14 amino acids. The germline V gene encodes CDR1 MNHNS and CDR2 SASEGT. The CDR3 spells CASSGEGPTYEQYF. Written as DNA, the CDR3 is TGTGCCAGCAGTGGTGAGGGACCAACCTACGAGCAGTACTTC.